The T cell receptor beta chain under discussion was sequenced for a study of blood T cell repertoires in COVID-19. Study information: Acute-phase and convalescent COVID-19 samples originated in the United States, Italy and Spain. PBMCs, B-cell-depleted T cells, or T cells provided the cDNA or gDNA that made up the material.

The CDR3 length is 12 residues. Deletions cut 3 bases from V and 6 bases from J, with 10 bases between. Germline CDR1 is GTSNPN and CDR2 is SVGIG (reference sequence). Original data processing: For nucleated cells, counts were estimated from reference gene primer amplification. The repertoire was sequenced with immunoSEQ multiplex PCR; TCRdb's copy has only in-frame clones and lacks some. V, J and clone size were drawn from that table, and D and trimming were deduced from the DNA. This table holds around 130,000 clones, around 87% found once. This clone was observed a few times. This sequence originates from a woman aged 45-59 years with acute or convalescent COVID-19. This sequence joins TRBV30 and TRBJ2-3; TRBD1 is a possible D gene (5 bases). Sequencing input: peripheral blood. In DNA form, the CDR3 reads TGTGCCTGGAGCCTCAAGGGGGATACGCAGTATTTT. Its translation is CAWSLKGDTQYF.